The clone carrying this T cell receptor (beta chain) was seen repeatedly, ten times or more. TCRbeta library preparation incorporated unique molecular identifiers. MiXCR, run by TCRdb on the PCR reads, gives a single entry per CDR3 protein. Of about 110,000 distinct CDR3 sequences listed, about 9.4% were seen once; the top ten hold 8%. Trimming shortened V by 5 bases and J by 6 bases, and 16 bases separated the two germline ends. Germline V gene data show CDR1 as SGHTA and CDR2 as FQGNSA. The CDR3 extends over 15 amino acids. The record originates from a study of T-cell reconstitution after alpha-beta-depleted transplantation in children.

The TCR comes from a human donor who donated a stem cell graft to a child with acute lymphoblastic leukemia. V is TRBV7-2 and J is TRBJ1-4; TRBD1 might be the D (6 bases). The sequencing used PBMCs from the stem cell graft donor, collected from the stem cell graft. CDR3 amino acids: CASSGMGATYEKLFF. CDR3 DNA sequence: TGTGCCAGCAGCGGGATGGGGGCGACGTATGAAAAACTGTTTTTT.